This T cell receptor (beta chain) is from a study of blood T cells in healthy people across ages. Using a J-beta primer mix together with a sample-barcoded 5' primer, a second PCR was run for about 6 to 12 cycles. TCRdb re-derived calls from the 5' RACE reads in MiXCR, one entry per CDR3 protein. The table has about 690,000 distinct CDR3 sequences, over 40% seen once; the top ten hold around 30%. CDR1 and CDR2 (germline): DFQATT, SNEGSKA (reference sequence). V lost 4 bases, J lost 0 bases, and 13 bases lay in between. The CDR3 has 14 residues. Researchers collected ten milliliters of peripheral blood from every single donor.

The rearrangement joins TRBV20-1 to TRBJ2-7; D not resolved. The TCR originated in a man older than 75 in good health. Sequencing was performed on blood. The CDR3 region has the DNA TGCAGTGCTACCAGGACCCCCAGCTCCTACGAGCAGTACTTC. This gives the protein CSATRTPSSYEQYF.